The 25 T cell receptor beta chains in this list originate from one sample, sequenced in a study of identical twins. TCRdb reanalysed the 5' RACE reads using MiXCR and keeps one entry per CDR3 protein. Seen here are 1.5 million or so distinct CDR3 sequences, under 35% observed once, and the top ten hold around 0.3%. Sequenced material: cord blood. The receptors shown here come from a newborn girl in good health.

This clonotype was seen a few times. The chain is built from TRBV6-2 or TRBV6-3 and TRBJ2-4, with D possibly being TRBD1 (6 bases). CDR3 size: 13 residues. The V and J ends lost 6 bases and 13 bases respectively, with 19 bases between them. Germline V gene lookup returns CDR1 MNHEY and CDR2 SVGEGT. CDR3 DNA: TGTGCCAGCAGCCCAGGGGCCGCTGATGAGCAGTACTTC. This codes for CASSPGAADEQYF.

This chain joins TRBV6-1 and TRBJ1-2; D gene uncertain. Per the germline V gene, CDR1 is MNHNS and CDR2 is SASEGT. The germline V and J ends were trimmed by 0 bases and 3 bases, with 5 bases remaining between them. The CDR3 spans 13 residues. CDR3 protein: CASSEASDYGYTF. The CDR3 region has the DNA TGTGCCAGCAGTGAAGCGTCGGACTATGGCTACACCTTC.

This clonotype appeared a few times. The rearrangement joins TRBV27 to TRBJ2-1; 13 nucleotides match TRBD2. The V gene's germline CDR1 is MNHEY and CDR2 SMNVEV (reference sequence). V trimming: 5 bases; J trimming: 7 bases; junction bases outside the gene matches: 8. The CDR3 runs to 16 residues. The CDR3 DNA reads TGTGCCAGCAGTCCGACGGAACTAGCGGGGGGGAATGAGCAGTTCTTC. Translating gives CASSPTELAGGNEQFF.

The rearrangement uses TRBV12-3 or TRBV12-4 and TRBJ2-1; TRBD2 agrees at 8 bases. V lost 3 bases and J lost 13; bases outside the gene matches: 8. This CDR3 region has 13 residues. CDR3 coding DNA: TGTGCCAGCAGTTTCGGGAGGGGGGAGACCCAGTTCTTC. Translation: CASSFGRGETQFF.

J is TRBJ1-5 and V is TRBV5-6, with D hard to call. Germline CDR1 is SGHDT and CDR2 is YYEEEE. V dropped 0 bases and J dropped 3 bases, with 7 bases sitting between them. The CDR3 runs 14 residues. In DNA, the CDR3 is TGTGCCAGCAGCTTGGAACAGCTCAATCAGCCCCAGCATTTT. This gives the protein CASSLEQLNQPQHF. Drawing the rest from reference TRBV5-6 and TRBJ1-5, the complete variable domain is DAGVTQSPTHLIKTRGQQVTLRCSPKSGHDTVSWYQQALGQGPQFIFQYYEEEERQRGNFPDRFSGHQFPNYSSELNVNALLLGDSALYLCASSLEQLNQPQHFGDGTRLSIL.

The V call is TRBV19, the J call TRBJ1-5, with a possible D match to TRBD1 (5 bases). Germline-derived CDR1 and CDR2 are LNHDA and SQIVND (reference sequence). Trimming removed 3 bases at V and 4 bases at J, with 10 bases between. This CDR3 has 14 residues. The CDR3: CASSMWGRNQPQHF. DNA for the CDR3: TGTGCCAGTAGTATGTGGGGGAGGAATCAGCCCCAGCATTTT.

As regards this clonotype: One junction end does not reproduce the germline sequence, and a read error may be involved. The V call is TRBV4-2, the J call TRBJ2-1, with D tentatively TRBD1 (5 bases). This CDR3 is built from 14 residues. Germline values: CDR1 LGHNA, CDR2 YNFKEQ. This CDR3 reads CTSSQGGNPYEQFF. The DNA for the CDR3 is TGTACCAGCAGCCAGGGCGGTAACCCCTACGAGCAGTTCTTC.

This clonotype has at least ten counts. V and J are TRBV10-3 and TRBJ2-5; TRBD1 agrees at 7 bases. Per the germline V gene, CDR1 is ENHRY and CDR2 is SYGVKD. Trimming took 0 bases from V and 4 from J; bases not matched to a gene: 5. The CDR3 is 15 residues long. The CDR3 loop reads CAISESGTAGETQYF. For the CDR3, the DNA is TGTGCCATCAGTGAGTCCGGGACAGCCGGAGAGACCCAGTACTTC.

The chain uses TRBV5-1 and TRBJ2-1; TRBD2 might be the D (6 bases). V was clipped by 1 base and J by 8 bases, with 10 bases between them. Germline V gene data show CDR1 as SGHRS and CDR2 as YFSETQ. CDR3 length equals 13 residues. Here the CDR3 DNA reads TGCGCCAGCAGCTTGAATGGCGGGGATGAGCAGTTCTTC. Translation: CASSLNGGDEQFF.

This clonotype has at least ten counts. The chain is built from TRBV24-1 and TRBJ2-7, with TRBD2 matching 7 bases. This CDR3 contains 16 residues. The V gene's germline CDR1 is KGHDR and CDR2 SFDVKD. After removal of 0 bases from V and 6 bases from J, the junction contained 10 bases not matched to a gene. CDR3 coding DNA: TGTGCCACCAGTGATTTGGGAGCGGGAAAAAAGGGCGAGCAGTACTTC. Its protein is CATSDLGAGKKGEQYF.

The chain is built from TRBV20-1 and TRBJ2-2, with TRBD1 as a possible D gene (5 bases). The germline V gene has CDR1 DFQATT and CDR2 SNEGSKA (reference sequence). The CDR3 is 14 residues long. Deletions cut 7 bases from V and 1 base from J, with 13 bases between. CDR3: CSVGPYKNTGELFF. The CDR3 DNA reads as TGCAGTGTGGGGCCCTACAAGAACACCGGGGAGCTGTTTTTT.

This sequence joins TRBV6-1 and TRBJ2-5, with 11 bases matching TRBD2. This CDR3 has 15 amino acids. CDR1 is MNHNS and CDR2 is SASEGT in the germline V gene. V trimming: 8 bases; J trimming: 1 base; junction bases outside the gene matches: 6. DNA for the CDR3: TGTGCCAGCCTGCTAGCGGGGGGAATCCAAGAGACCCAGTACTTC. Its translation is CASLLAGGIQETQYF.

This clonotype has more than one count but fewer than ten. The chain employs TRBV12-3 or TRBV12-4 and TRBJ2-1; 9 positions agree with TRBD2. The V and J ends lost 1 base and 8 bases, in that order; junction bases with no gene match: 0. The CDR3 contains 13 residues. The CDR3 protein is CASSLEREDEQFF. As DNA, the CDR3 is TGTGCCAGCAGTTTAGAGCGGGAGGATGAGCAGTTCTTC.

The rearrangement uses TRBV6-5 and TRBJ1-2; possible D gene TRBD1, 5 bases. In germline, CDR1 is MNHEY, CDR2 SVGAGI. CDR3 length: 14 amino acids. The V end lost 5 bases, the J end lost 3 bases, and 13 bases lay between the germline ends. The CDR3 sequence: CASSTGGNYYGYTF. CDR3 DNA sequence: TGTGCCAGCAGTACAGGAGGGAACTACTATGGCTACACCTTC.

This clonotype was found a few times. V usage is TRBV20-1 and J usage is TRBJ2-7, with TRBD1 as a possible D gene (6 bases). The CDR3 covers 13 residues. V was shortened by 3 bases and J by 2 bases, with 11 bases between the two germline ends. Germline V gene sequence: CDR1 DFQATT, CDR2 SNEGSKA (reference sequence). The CDR3 here is CSARGAEAYEQYF. The CDR3 nucleotides read TGCAGTGCTAGGGGGGCAGAGGCCTACGAGCAGTACTTC.

The table lists this clonotype with a few counts. V gene TRBV20-1 combines with J gene TRBJ1-1; D ambiguous. V lost 2 bases and J lost 0, with 16 bases in between. The CDR3 extends over 16 amino acids. The V gene's germline CDR1 is DFQATT and CDR2 SNEGSKA (reference sequence). CDR3 DNA: TGCAGTGCTAGAAATATGTATCGGACGGTGAACACTGAAGCTTTCTTT. This encodes CSARNMYRTVNTEAFF.

V is TRBV5-1 and J is TRBJ2-3; 8 nucleotides line up with TRBD2. V lost 0 bases, J lost 1 base, and 10 bases stayed unmatched. Germline CDR1 is SGHRS and CDR2 is YFSETQ. The CDR3 spans 18 residues. The CDR3 DNA is TGCGCCAGCAGCTTGGCCGGGACTAGGATCTCCCGCACAGATACGCAGTATTTT. Its protein product is CASSLAGTRISRTDTQYF.

The V gene is TRBV4-1, the J gene TRBJ2-1; 10 bases line up with TRBD2. The end of the DNA is better explained by TRBJ2-7, so the J call may be wrong. Germline CDR1 reads MGHRA; CDR2 reads YSYEKL. The CDR3 is 16 amino acids. The CDR3 coding sequence is TGCGCCAGCAGCCAAGTGGGGACTAGCGTTTACAATGAGCAGTACTTC. It yields the protein CASSQVGTSVYNEQYF.

The V call is TRBV5-1, the J call TRBJ2-1, with 11 bases matching TRBD2. V was pared by 4 bases and J by 5 bases, with 8 bases of the junction left unmatched. The CDR3 is made up of 16 amino acids. The germline V gene encodes CDR1 SGHRS and CDR2 YFSETQ. CDR3 residues: CASSPLAGGTHNEQFF. CDR3 DNA: TGCGCCAGCAGCCCTCTAGCGGGAGGTACCCACAATGAGCAGTTCTTC.

The chain joins TRBV4-1 to TRBJ2-6; D gene uncertain. CDR1 is MGHRA and CDR2 is YSYEKL in the germline V gene. Trimming cost V 11 bases and J 2 bases, with 1 base left between them. The CDR3 is 10 residues long. CDR3 sequence: CAAGANVLTF. CDR3 sequence (DNA): TGCGCCGCTGGGGCCAACGTCCTGACTTTC.

The chain employs TRBV6-1 and TRBJ1-2; D gene ambiguous. The germline V and J ends were trimmed by 5 bases and 2 bases, with 9 bases remaining between them. The CDR3 has 13 amino acids. Germline V gene lookup returns CDR1 MNHNS and CDR2 SASEGT. The CDR3 coding sequence is TGTGCCAGCAGTACCACGGACAACTATGGCTACACCTTC. It is translated as CASSTTDNYGYTF.

This chain connects TRBV12-3 or TRBV12-4 to TRBJ2-1; tentatively, D is TRBD2 (6 bases). Between the trimmed V and J ends, which lost 3 bases and 8 bases, there was a span of 11 bases. CDR3 size: 13 residues. The CDR3, as DNA: TGTGCCAGCAGTTTGGAGGGGCGGGATGAGCAGTTCTTC. It is translated as CASSLEGRDEQFF.

This clonotype was observed a handful of times. J is TRBJ1-2 and V is TRBV5-6; D uncertain. V lost 0 bases, J lost 7 bases, and 10 bases lay in between. Germline V gene sequence: CDR1 SGHDT, CDR2 YYEEEE. This CDR3 is built from 13 residues. The CDR3 coding sequence is TGTGCCAGCAGCTTGGATACCACCTCTGGCTACACCTTC. Protein: CASSLDTTSGYTF.

The V call is TRBV9, the J call TRBJ2-5, with 7 positions matching TRBD1. In germline, CDR1 is SGDLS, CDR2 YYNGEE. J lost 1 base, V lost 4 bases, and 10 bases had no gene match. This CDR3 is 16 amino acids long. In nucleotides, the CDR3 is TGTGCCAGCAGCCCACGACAGGGTCAGGGCCAAGAGACCCAGTACTTC. This sequence encodes CASSPRQGQGQETQYF.

This clonotype was found a few times. This sequence joins TRBV6-2 or TRBV6-3 and TRBJ2-2; tentative D call: TRBD2 (5 bases). Germline CDR1 is MNHEY and CDR2 is SVGEGT. Trimming shortened V by 2 bases and J by 0 bases, and 7 bases separated the two germline ends. The CDR3 has 15 residues. The CDR3 region is CASSYAGANTGELFF. In nucleotides, the CDR3 is TGTGCCAGCAGTTACGCCGGGGCGAACACCGGGGAGCTGTTTTTT.